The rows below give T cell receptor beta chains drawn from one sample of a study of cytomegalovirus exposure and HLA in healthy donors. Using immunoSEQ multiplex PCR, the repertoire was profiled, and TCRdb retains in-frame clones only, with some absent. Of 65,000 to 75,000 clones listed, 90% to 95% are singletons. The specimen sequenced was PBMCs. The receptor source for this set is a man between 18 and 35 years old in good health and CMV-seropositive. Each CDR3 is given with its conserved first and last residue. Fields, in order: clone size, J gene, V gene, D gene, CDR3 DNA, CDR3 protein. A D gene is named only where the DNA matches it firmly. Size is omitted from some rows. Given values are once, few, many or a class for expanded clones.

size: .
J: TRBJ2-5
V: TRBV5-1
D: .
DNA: TGCGCCAGCAGCTTGTCAGGGGCCCAAGAGACCCAGTACTTC
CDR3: CASSLSGAQETQYF

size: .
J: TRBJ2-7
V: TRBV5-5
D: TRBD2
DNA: TGTGCCAGCAGCTCGTTTAGCGGGAGCAACGAGCAGTACTTC
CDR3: CASSSFSGSNEQYF

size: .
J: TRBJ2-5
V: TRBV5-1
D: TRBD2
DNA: TGCGCCAGCAACCCTATAGCGGGAGGGCTAGAGACCCAGTACTTC
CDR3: CASNPIAGGLETQYF

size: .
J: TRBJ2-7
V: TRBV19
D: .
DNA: TGTGCCAGTAGTATCAGGCAGGACTCCCACGAGCAGTACTTC
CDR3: CASSIRQDSHEQYF

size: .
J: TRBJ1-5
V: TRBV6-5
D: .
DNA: TGTGCCAGCAGTTACTCCTCGGCAGGATCTCAGCCCCAGCATTTT
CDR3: CASSYSSAGSQPQHF

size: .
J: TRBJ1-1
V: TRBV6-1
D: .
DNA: TGTGCCAGCAGTGAAGCTAGGGGGAGGGGGAACACTGAAGCTTTCTTT
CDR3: CASSEARGRGNTEAFF

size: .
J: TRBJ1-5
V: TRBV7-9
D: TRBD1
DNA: TGTGCCAGCAGCTTAGGGACAGGGGGCAGCAATCAGCCCCAGCATTTT
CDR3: CASSLGTGGSNQPQHF

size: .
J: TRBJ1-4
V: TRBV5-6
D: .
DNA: TGTGCCAGCAGCTTGGGGTCCGGGGGTGAAAAACTGTTTTTT
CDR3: CASSLGSGGEKLFF

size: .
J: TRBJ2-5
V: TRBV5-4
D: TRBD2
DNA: TGTGCCAGCAGCATGACTAGCGGGATAGGAGAGACCCAGTACTTC
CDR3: CASSMTSGIGETQYF

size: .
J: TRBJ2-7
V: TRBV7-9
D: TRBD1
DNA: TGTGCCAGCAGCTTCGGACAGGGGGGCTCCTACGAGCAGTACTTC
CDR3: CASSFGQGGSYEQYF

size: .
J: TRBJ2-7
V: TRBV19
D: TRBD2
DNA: TGTGCCAGTAGTATTGGGATAGCGGGAGGGCCCTACGAGCAGTACTTC
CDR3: CASSIGIAGGPYEQYF

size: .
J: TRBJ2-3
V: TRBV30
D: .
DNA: TGTGCCTGGAGTGGGACACAACTCACAGATACGCAGTATTTT
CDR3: CAWSGTQLTDTQYF

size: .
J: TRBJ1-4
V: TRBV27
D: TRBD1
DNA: TGTGCCAGCAGTCTTGGGACAGGGGTAACTAATGAAAAACTGTTTTTT
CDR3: CASSLGTGVTNEKLFF

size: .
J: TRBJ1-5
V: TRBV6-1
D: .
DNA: TGTGCCAGCAGCCTCCTACTGAATCAGCCCCAGCATTTT
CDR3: CASSLLLNQPQHF

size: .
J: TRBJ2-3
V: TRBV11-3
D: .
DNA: TGTGCCAGCAGCTCGGGCGGGACAGGCACAGATACGCAGTATTTT
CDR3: CASSSGGTGTDTQYF

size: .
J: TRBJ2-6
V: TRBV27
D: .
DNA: TGTGCCAGCAGCCAAGAGGGCAGTTCCTCTGGGGCCAACGTCCTGACTTTC
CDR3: CASSQEGSSSGANVLTF

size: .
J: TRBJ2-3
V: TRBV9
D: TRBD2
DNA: TGTGCCAGCAGCGTAGGGTCTAGCGGATACACAGATACGCAGTATTTT
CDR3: CASSVGSSGYTDTQYF

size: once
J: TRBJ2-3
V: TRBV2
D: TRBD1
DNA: TGTGCCAGCAGTGGCAGGACAGGCCCAGATACGCAGTATTTT
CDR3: CASSGRTGPDTQYF

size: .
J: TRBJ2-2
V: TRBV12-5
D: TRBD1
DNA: TGTGCTACCCGGGGACAGGGGCGCCGCGGGGAGCTGTTTTTT
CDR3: CATRGQGRRGELFF

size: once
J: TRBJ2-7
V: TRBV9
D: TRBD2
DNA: TGTGCCAGCAGCGTAGGGGGACTAGCGCACGAGCAGTACTTC
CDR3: CASSVGGLAHEQYF

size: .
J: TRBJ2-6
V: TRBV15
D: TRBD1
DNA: TGTGCCACCAGCAGAGCCGGACAGGGGTTTACCTTCTCTGGGGCCAACGTCCTGACTTTC
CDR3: CATSRAGQGFTFSGANVLTF

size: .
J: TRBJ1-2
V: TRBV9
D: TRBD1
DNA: TGTGCCAGCAGCTTGACAGGGGGCGGCTACACCTTC
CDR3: CASSLTGGGYTF

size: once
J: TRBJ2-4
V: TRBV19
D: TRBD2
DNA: TGTGCCAGTAGTTCCGGACTAGCGGGAGGCCTCGTTTTTCAGTACTTC
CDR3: CASSSGLAGGLVFQYF

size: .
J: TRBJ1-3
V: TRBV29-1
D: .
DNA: TGCAGCGCTGAATCTTTCTCTGGAAACACCATATATTTT
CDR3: CSAESFSGNTIYF

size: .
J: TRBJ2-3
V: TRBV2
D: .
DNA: TGTGCCAGCAGGGAGGGAGATACGCAGTATTTT
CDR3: CASREGDTQYF

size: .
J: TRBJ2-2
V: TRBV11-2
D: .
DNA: TGTGCCAGCAGCCGGTGGCAGGGGTCCACCGGGGAGCTGTTTTTT
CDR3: CASSRWQGSTGELFF

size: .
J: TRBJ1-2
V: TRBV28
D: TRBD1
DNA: TGTGCCAGCAGTCCGTCGGGACAGGGCTATGGCTACACCTTC
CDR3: CASSPSGQGYGYTF

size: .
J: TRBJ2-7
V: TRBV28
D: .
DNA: TGTGCCAGCAGTTTGGACAGTCCCTACGAGCAGTACTTC
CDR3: CASSLDSPYEQYF

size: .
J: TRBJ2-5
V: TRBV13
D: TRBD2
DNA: TGTGCCAGCAGCTTAGGTAACGGGGGGACTAGCCCGTACTTC
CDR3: CASSLGNGGTSPYF

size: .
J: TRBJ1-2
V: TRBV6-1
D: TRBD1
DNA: TGTGCCAGCAGACACAGGGACAGCTTCTATGGCTACACCTTC
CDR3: CASRHRDSFYGYTF

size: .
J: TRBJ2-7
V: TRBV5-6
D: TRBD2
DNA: TGTGCCAGCAGCGGCCTGGGACTAGACCGCCACGAGCAGTACTTC
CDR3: CASSGLGLDRHEQYF

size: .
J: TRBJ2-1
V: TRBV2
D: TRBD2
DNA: TGTGCCAGCAGTCGGACTAGCGGGGCCTACAATGAGCAGTTCTTC
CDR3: CASSRTSGAYNEQFF

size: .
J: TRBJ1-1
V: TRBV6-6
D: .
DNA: TGTGCCAGCAGTTACTCGGAGAGAATGAACACTGAAGCTTTCTTT
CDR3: CASSYSERMNTEAFF

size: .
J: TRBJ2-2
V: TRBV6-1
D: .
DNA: TGTGCCAGCAGACTCACCGGGGAGCTGTTTTTT
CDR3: CASRLTGELFF

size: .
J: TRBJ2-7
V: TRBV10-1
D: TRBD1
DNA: TGCGCCAGCAGTGAAGGGGGCTCACCCTACGAGCAGTACTTC
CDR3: CASSEGGSPYEQYF

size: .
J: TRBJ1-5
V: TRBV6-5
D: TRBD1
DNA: TGTGCCAGCAGTTGGGGACAGGGCAATCAGCCCCAGCATTTT
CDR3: CASSWGQGNQPQHF

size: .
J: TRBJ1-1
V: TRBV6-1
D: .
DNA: TGTGCCGTTTTGCAGGGTGTCACTGAAGCTTTCTTT
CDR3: CAVLQGVTEAFF

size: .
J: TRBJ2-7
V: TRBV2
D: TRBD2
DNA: TGTGCCAGCTGGGGACTAGCGGGAGGAGGCGAGCAGTACTTC
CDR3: CASWGLAGGGEQYF

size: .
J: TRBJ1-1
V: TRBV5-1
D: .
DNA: TGCGCCAGCTCAAAGGACGGACAGTTAAACACTGAAGCTTTCTTT
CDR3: CASSKDGQLNTEAFF

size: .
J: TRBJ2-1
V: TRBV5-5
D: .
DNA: TGTGCCAGCAGCTTGTTCCGGGGGAATGAGCAGTTCTTC
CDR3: CASSLFRGNEQFF

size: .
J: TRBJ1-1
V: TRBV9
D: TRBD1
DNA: TGTGCCAGCAGCGTTCAGGGGGCGGCCACTGAAGCTTTCTTT
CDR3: CASSVQGAATEAFF

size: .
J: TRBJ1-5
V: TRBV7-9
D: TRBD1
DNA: TGTGCCAGCAGCTTAGGACAGGGGGCTCAGCCCCAGCATTTT
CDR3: CASSLGQGAQPQHF

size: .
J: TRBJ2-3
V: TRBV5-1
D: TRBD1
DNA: TGCGCCAGCTCTCCCGGGACAGGGCTGACGGGTACGCAGTATTTT
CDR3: CASSPGTGLTGTQYF

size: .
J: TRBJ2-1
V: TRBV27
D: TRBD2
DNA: TGTGCCAGCAGTTTATCGCGGGAGAGGGATGAGCAGTTCTTC
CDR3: CASSLSRERDEQFF

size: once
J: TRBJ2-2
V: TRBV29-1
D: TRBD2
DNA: TGCAGCGTTGTTTTAGCGGGAGGAGGCGGCGGGGAGCTGTTTTTT
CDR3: CSVVLAGGGGGELFF

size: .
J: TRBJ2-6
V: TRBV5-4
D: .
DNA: TGTGCCAGCAGCTTGGACTTATCTGGGGCCAACGTCCTGACTTTC
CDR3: CASSLDLSGANVLTF

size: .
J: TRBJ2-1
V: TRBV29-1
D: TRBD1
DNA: TGCAGCGGAGCCGGGACAGGGGTGAATGAGCAGTTCTTC
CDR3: CSGAGTGVNEQFF

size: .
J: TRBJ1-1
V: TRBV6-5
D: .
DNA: TGTGCCAGCAGACCTCTTGACAGGAACACTGAAGCTTTCTTT
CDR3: CASRPLDRNTEAFF